This is a list of T cell receptor beta chains from one sample in a study of blood T cell repertoires in COVID-19. Assay: immunoSEQ multiplex PCR; the TCRdb copy retains only in-frame clones and omits some. The sample consists of 200,000 to 250,000 clones, roughly 88% of them appearing once. Sequenced: peripheral blood. Receptor source: a man aged 50 or older with active or convalescent COVID-19. CDR3s include the opening cysteine and the closing phenylalanine or tryptophan. D genes are given only for firm matches. The size entry is marked missing in some rows and otherwise reads once, few, many or a size class.

abundance: .; d_gene: .; j_gene: TRBJ2-3; v_gene: TRBV5-1; CDR3nt: TGCGCCAGCAGCACCGGACTGGCTAGCACAGATACGCAGTATTTT; CDR3aa: CASSTGLASTDTQYF
abundance: .; d_gene: TRBD1; j_gene: TRBJ2-6; v_gene: TRBV5-1; CDR3nt: TGCGCCAGCAGCTTGAGGACAGGGGGGACCAACGTCTTGACTTTC; CDR3aa: CASSLRTGGTNVLTF
abundance: .; d_gene: TRBD2; j_gene: TRBJ2-2; v_gene: TRBV7-8; CDR3nt: TGTGCCAGCAGCCTACCGGGACTAGCTGACGCCGGGGAGCTGTTTTTT; CDR3aa: CASSLPGLADAGELFF
abundance: .; d_gene: .; j_gene: TRBJ1-2; v_gene: TRBV28; CDR3nt: TGTGCCAGCAGAAAAGCCGGGGGAGGGTTGGATGGCTACACCTTC; CDR3aa: CASRKAGGGLDGYTF
abundance: .; d_gene: .; j_gene: TRBJ1-5; v_gene: TRBV6-4; CDR3nt: TGTGCCAGCAGTTCCGAGACAGCGTCGGGCAATCAGCCCCAGCATTTT; CDR3aa: CASSSETASGNQPQHF
abundance: .; d_gene: .; j_gene: TRBJ2-7; v_gene: TRBV27; CDR3nt: TGTGCCAGCAGCCCTACCATACGACCCCAGGGGGGTAGCTACGAGCAGTACTTC; CDR3aa: CASSPTIRPQGGSYEQYF
abundance: .; d_gene: TRBD1; j_gene: TRBJ1-1; v_gene: TRBV5-4; CDR3nt: TGTGCCAGCAGCTCCTACAGGGGATCCACTGAAGCTTTCTTT; CDR3aa: CASSSYRGSTEAFF
abundance: .; d_gene: .; j_gene: TRBJ2-2; v_gene: TRBV30; CDR3nt: TGTGCCTGGAGTGCAGGGTTTGGTGAGCTGTTTTTT; CDR3aa: CAWSAGFGELFF
abundance: .; d_gene: TRBD1; j_gene: TRBJ2-1; v_gene: TRBV5-1; CDR3nt: TGCGCCAGCAGCCCGTGGACAGGGCCCTACAATGAGCAGTTCTTC; CDR3aa: CASSPWTGPYNEQFF
abundance: .; d_gene: .; j_gene: TRBJ2-1; v_gene: TRBV7-2; CDR3nt: TGTGCCAGCAGCGCCGGGTCCTACAATGAGCAGTTCTTC; CDR3aa: CASSAGSYNEQFF
abundance: .; d_gene: TRBD2; j_gene: TRBJ2-5; v_gene: TRBV2; CDR3nt: TGTGCCAGCAGTATGGGGACTAGCGGGGGCAACAACCAAGAGACCCAGTACTTC; CDR3aa: CASSMGTSGGNNQETQYF
abundance: .; d_gene: .; j_gene: TRBJ1-1; v_gene: TRBV9; CDR3nt: TGTGCCAGCAGCGTAGCGGGGAACACTGAAGCTTTCTTT; CDR3aa: CASSVAGNTEAFF
abundance: .; d_gene: .; j_gene: TRBJ1-1; v_gene: TRBV11-2; CDR3nt: TGTGCCAGCAGCTTGACAGATAGCACTGAAGCTTTCTTT; CDR3aa: CASSLTDSTEAFF
abundance: once; d_gene: .; j_gene: TRBJ2-1; v_gene: TRBV7-2; CDR3nt: TGTGCCAGCAGCCCCCGGGGAGGCTCCTACAATGAGCAGTTCTTC; CDR3aa: CASSPRGGSYNEQFF
abundance: .; d_gene: .; j_gene: TRBJ1-2; v_gene: TRBV5-1; CDR3nt: TGCGCCAGCAGCCCGGTCGTGGGAGGGGTGAAGGACTATGGCTACACCTTC; CDR3aa: CASSPVVGGVKDYGYTF
abundance: .; d_gene: .; j_gene: TRBJ2-5; v_gene: TRBV28; CDR3nt: TGTGCCAGCAGTTTGATAGTCAGAGGGGGGGCAGAGACCCAGTACTTC; CDR3aa: CASSLIVRGGAETQYF
abundance: .; d_gene: .; j_gene: TRBJ2-3; v_gene: TRBV7-9; CDR3nt: TGTGCCAGCAGCCCAGGGGGGACCGGGGATACGCAGTATTTT; CDR3aa: CASSPGGTGDTQYF
abundance: .; d_gene: TRBD1; j_gene: TRBJ2-2; v_gene: TRBV28; CDR3nt: TGTGCCAGCAGGCCCTTCGACAGGGACACCGGGGAGCTGTTTTTT; CDR3aa: CASRPFDRDTGELFF
abundance: .; d_gene: .; j_gene: TRBJ1-1; v_gene: TRBV6-1; CDR3nt: TGTGCCAGCAGTGAACAGACAGGAGGTTACACTGAAGCTTTCTTT; CDR3aa: CASSEQTGGYTEAFF
abundance: many; d_gene: .; j_gene: TRBJ1-6; v_gene: TRBV19; CDR3nt: TGTGCCAGTAGCGATCACCGGGGTTCACCCCTCCACTTT; CDR3aa: CASSDHRGSPLHF
abundance: .; d_gene: .; j_gene: TRBJ2-2; v_gene: TRBV5-1; CDR3nt: TGCGCCAGCAGCTTGTTAAACCTACCAGGGGTAACCGGGGAGCTGTTTTTT; CDR3aa: CASSLLNLPGVTGELFF
abundance: .; d_gene: .; j_gene: TRBJ2-2; v_gene: TRBV5-1; CDR3nt: TGCGCCAGCACTGGGCGGGCCAGTTCCCCGAACACCGGGGAGCTGTTTTTT; CDR3aa: CASTGRASSPNTGELFF
abundance: .; d_gene: TRBD2; j_gene: TRBJ2-5; v_gene: TRBV6-2/TRBV6-3; CDR3nt: TGTGCCAGCAGCCAGCGGGGGGGAAAGGAGACCCAGTACTTC; CDR3aa: CASSQRGGKETQYF
abundance: .; d_gene: .; j_gene: TRBJ2-2; v_gene: TRBV7-8; CDR3nt: TGTGCCAGCAGCAGAAGCGGGTTCGCGAACACCGGGGAGCTGTTTTTT; CDR3aa: CASSRSGFANTGELFF
abundance: few; d_gene: TRBD2; j_gene: TRBJ2-1; v_gene: TRBV2; CDR3nt: TGTGCCAGCAGTCAACTAGCGGGGGACTACAATGAGCAGTTCTTC; CDR3aa: CASSQLAGDYNEQFF
abundance: .; d_gene: .; j_gene: TRBJ2-3; v_gene: TRBV5-6; CDR3nt: TGTGCCAGCAGTTTACAGGTAGTAGATACGCAGTATTTT; CDR3aa: CASSLQVVDTQYF
abundance: .; d_gene: TRBD1; j_gene: TRBJ2-7; v_gene: TRBV5-1; CDR3nt: TGCGCCAGCAGCTTGGACGGGGCAGGGGGATACGAGCAGTACTTC; CDR3aa: CASSLDGAGGYEQYF
abundance: .; d_gene: .; j_gene: TRBJ1-5; v_gene: TRBV19; CDR3nt: TGTGCCAGTAGTAAGGGAGGGCCCCAGCCCCAGCATTTT; CDR3aa: CASSKGGPQPQHF
abundance: few; d_gene: TRBD1; j_gene: TRBJ2-5; v_gene: TRBV5-4; CDR3nt: TGTGCCAGCAGCCGGACAGGGGAGGAGACCCAGTACTTC; CDR3aa: CASSRTGEETQYF
abundance: .; d_gene: .; j_gene: TRBJ1-3; v_gene: TRBV9; CDR3nt: TGTGCCAGCAGCGTAGTAGGAGGCTCTGGAAACACCATATATTTT; CDR3aa: CASSVVGGSGNTIYF
abundance: .; d_gene: TRBD1; j_gene: TRBJ1-1; v_gene: TRBV6-5; CDR3nt: TGTGCCACCAACAGGGGACAGGTAAACACTGAAGCTTTCTTT; CDR3aa: CATNRGQVNTEAFF
abundance: .; d_gene: TRBD2; j_gene: TRBJ2-1; v_gene: TRBV7-9; CDR3nt: TGTGCCAGCAGCTTAGCTAGCGGGAGCACTGAGCAGTTCTTC; CDR3aa: CASSLASGSTEQFF
abundance: .; d_gene: TRBD2; j_gene: TRBJ2-1; v_gene: TRBV15; CDR3nt: TGTGCCACCAGCAGAGTAGTCGGAGCGGGAGATCTACGGGAGCAGTTCTTC; CDR3aa: CATSRVVGAGDLREQFF
abundance: .; d_gene: .; j_gene: TRBJ1-6; v_gene: TRBV4-3; CDR3nt: TGCGCCAGCAGCCAAGATAGGGACAAGGTCTCCTATAATTCACCCCTCCACTTT; CDR3aa: CASSQDRDKVSYNSPLHF
abundance: .; d_gene: .; j_gene: TRBJ1-1; v_gene: TRBV5-1; CDR3nt: TGCGCCAGCAAAGCAGGGGTTATTATGCGGTACACTGAAGCTTTCTTT; CDR3aa: CASKAGVIMRYTEAFF
abundance: .; d_gene: TRBD2; j_gene: TRBJ2-3; v_gene: TRBV4-3; CDR3nt: TGCGCCAGCAGCCAAGATCGGCTAGCGGGGGAAGATACGCAGTATTTT; CDR3aa: CASSQDRLAGEDTQYF
abundance: many; d_gene: .; j_gene: TRBJ2-6; v_gene: TRBV6-4; CDR3nt: TGTGCCAGCAGTGCCGGGAGTGGGGCCAACGTCCTGACTTTC; CDR3aa: CASSAGSGANVLTF
abundance: .; d_gene: .; j_gene: TRBJ1-2; v_gene: TRBV5-1; CDR3nt: TGCGCCAGCAGCGTCCAGGGTTACGGTGGCTACACCTTC; CDR3aa: CASSVQGYGGYTF
abundance: .; d_gene: .; j_gene: TRBJ2-3; v_gene: TRBV3-1/TRBV3-2; CDR3nt: TGTGCCAGCAGCCAATTAGTCACAGATACGCAGTATTTT; CDR3aa: CASSQLVTDTQYF
abundance: .; d_gene: .; j_gene: TRBJ1-2; v_gene: TRBV2; CDR3nt: TGTGCCAGCAGTCAGATCTATGGCTACACCTTC; CDR3aa: CASSQIYGYTF
abundance: .; d_gene: .; j_gene: TRBJ1-1; v_gene: TRBV2; CDR3nt: TGTGCCAGCAGTCTGACAGTGAACACTGAAGCTTTCTTT; CDR3aa: CASSLTVNTEAFF